This T cell receptor beta chain was sequenced during a study of blood T cells in healthy people across ages (dated by TCRdb to about 2015). For context, the study as a whole: Template switching captured roughly one uniquely barcoded TCR beta cDNA molecule per two T cells in model experiments. Using deep sequencing normalized with unique cDNA molecular identifiers, the study measured how TCR beta repertoire diversity changes with age. Four age groups were formed from the donors: young (average around 15 years), middle-aged (approximately 41), aged (roughly 59) and long-lived (around 82). Donors of different ages were randomly distributed across sequencing lanes to avoid experimental bias. Two additional independent replicas of 1 million unique cDNA reads from the same blood draw were analyzed for two donors (one aged 18 to 30 and one aged 80 or older).

Systemically healthy Caucasian individuals from Russia, 39 in total and aged roughly 6 to 100 years, were included as donors. Around 10 milliliters of peripheral blood were collected from each donor into EDTA-treated Vacutainer tubes. Ficoll-Paque density-gradient centrifugation was used to isolate PBMCs, with at least 6 million per sample. Total RNA, at least 5 micrograms per sample, was extracted from PBMCs with Trizol reagent. For every donor, an aliquot of PBMCs went through flow cytometry to measure the percentages of naive CD45RAhigh/CD27high T cells. The library was made by 5' RACE. The listed sequencing device is Illumina HiSeq 2500. A second PCR of about 6 to 12 cycles was run with a J-beta primer mix and a sample-barcoded 5' primer. Each TCR beta cDNA molecule received a unique molecular identifier from a template-switch 5' adaptor carrying 12 random nucleotides. Each sample yielded at least 2.5 million CDR3-containing paired-end reads. The Mint cDNA synthesis kit, primed by a TRBC-specific oligonucleotide, was used to synthesize first-strand cDNA from all RNA. All cDNA was treated with uracil-DNA glycosylase and then went through a first 18-cycle PCR with the universal primers M1SS and BC2_uni_R. The authors' pipeline ran thus. Normalization of each sample was performed by random selection of 1 million high-quality reads, each carrying a distinct molecular identifier. Instead of being binned into consensus sequences, reads that shared molecular identifiers were thrown out. MiTCR, set to a Q25 quality threshold and the strictest error-elimination algorithm, was used for CDR3 identification, clonotype clustering and error correction. A nonparametric unseen species model with Euler transformation was used to estimate lower-bound total TCR beta diversity. The raw public data were reprocessed by TCRdb itself: fastp quality trimming at Q25, MiXCR clonotype calling, in-frame beta chains only. Each entry merges the rows of one CDR3 protein and shows their most common DNA and genes. The authors' filters were not applied to this entry. The sample table shows about 1.5 million distinct CDR3 sequences, and roughly 43% are seen once. More than 4% of the sample is in the top ten clones.

For this clonotype: The clone's antigen remains unknown. No much larger clonotype is one base removed from it; base qualities were not supplied.

Findings and caveats that apply to the study as a whole: Because the CMV infection status of the donors was unknown, age-related changes in expanded clonotypes may potentially have been confounded. Because profiling used bulk unsorted PBMCs, naive and antigen-experienced compartments could not be compared conclusively. The long-lived group showed more naive CD4+ T cells, fewer expanded clones and increased TCR diversity than the aged group, suggesting age selection. Estimates of total diversity based on one million sequenced T cells were regarded as lower bounds and as underestimates. A strong correlation was found between observed TCR beta diversity and the percentage of naive T cells measured by flow cytometry. Observed TCR beta diversity per million T cells fell roughly linearly with age, and a significant reduction was already apparent by age about 38.

V loses 5 bases of germline sequence and J loses 4 bases, and the interval between the two ends is 14 bases. The CDR3 runs 14 amino acids, cysteine and phenylalanine included. Here the CDR3 DNA is all that survives: 42 bases in frame from base 1. The TCR sequence derives from a woman aged 18-35 years in good health. The sequencing sample was made of blood. The receptor chain draws on TRBV12-3 or TRBV12-4 and TRBJ1-1; possibly the D gene is TRBD1, per 6 matching bases. The CDR3 loop reads CASSPQGRSTEAFF. Here is the DNA: TGTGCCAGCAGTCCTCAGGGGCGCAGCACTGAAGCTTTCTTT.